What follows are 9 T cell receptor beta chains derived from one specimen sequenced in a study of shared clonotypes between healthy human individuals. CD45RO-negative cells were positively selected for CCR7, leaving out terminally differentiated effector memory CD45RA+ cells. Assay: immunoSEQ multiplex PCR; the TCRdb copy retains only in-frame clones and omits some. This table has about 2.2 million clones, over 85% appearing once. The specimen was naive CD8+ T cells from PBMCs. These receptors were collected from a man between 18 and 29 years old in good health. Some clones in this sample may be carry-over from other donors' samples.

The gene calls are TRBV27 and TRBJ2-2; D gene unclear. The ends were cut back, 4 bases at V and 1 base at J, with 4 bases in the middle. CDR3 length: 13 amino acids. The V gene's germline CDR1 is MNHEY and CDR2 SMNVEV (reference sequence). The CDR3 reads CASSWENTGELFF. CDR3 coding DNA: TGTGCCAGCAGTTGGGAGAACACCGGGGAGCTGTTTTTT.

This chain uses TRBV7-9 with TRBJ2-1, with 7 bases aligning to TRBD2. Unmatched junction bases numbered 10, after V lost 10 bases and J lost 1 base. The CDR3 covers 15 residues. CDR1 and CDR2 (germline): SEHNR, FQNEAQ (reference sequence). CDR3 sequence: CAIETPSGSYNEQFF. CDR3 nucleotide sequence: TGTGCCATCGAGACGCCTAGCGGTTCCTACAATGAGCAGTTCTTC.

Written as DNA, the CDR3 is TGCGCCAGCAGCCAAACCGAATATCTGGCTGAAGCTTTCTTT. It translates to CASSQTEYLAEAFF. This sequence joins TRBV4-3 and TRBJ1-1; D is uncertain. Germline V gene sequence: CDR1 LGHNA, CDR2 YSLEER. This CDR3 spans 14 amino acids. V was pared by 2 bases and J by 6 bases, with 13 bases between.

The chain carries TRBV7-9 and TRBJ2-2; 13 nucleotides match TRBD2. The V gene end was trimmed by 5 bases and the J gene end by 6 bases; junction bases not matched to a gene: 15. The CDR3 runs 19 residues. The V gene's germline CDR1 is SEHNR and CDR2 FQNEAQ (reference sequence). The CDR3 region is CASSLRTSGSSGVSGELFF. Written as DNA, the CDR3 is TGTGCCAGCAGCCTCAGGACTAGCGGGAGTTCGGGTGTGTCCGGGGAGCTGTTTTTT.

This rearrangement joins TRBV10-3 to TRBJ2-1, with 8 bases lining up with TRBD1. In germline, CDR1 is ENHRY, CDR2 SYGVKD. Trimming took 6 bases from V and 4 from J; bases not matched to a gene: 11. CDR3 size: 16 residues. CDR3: CAIRKETGAAYNEQFF. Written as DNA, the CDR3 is TGTGCCATCAGGAAGGAGACAGGGGCGGCATACAATGAGCAGTTCTTC.

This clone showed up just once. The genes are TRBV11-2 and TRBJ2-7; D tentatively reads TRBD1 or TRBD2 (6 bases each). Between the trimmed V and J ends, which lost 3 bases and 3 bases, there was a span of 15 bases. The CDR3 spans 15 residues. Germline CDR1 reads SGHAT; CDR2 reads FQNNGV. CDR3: CASSLGGKDYYEQYF. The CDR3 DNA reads TGTGCCAGCAGCTTGGGGGGCAAGGACTACTACGAGCAGTACTTC.

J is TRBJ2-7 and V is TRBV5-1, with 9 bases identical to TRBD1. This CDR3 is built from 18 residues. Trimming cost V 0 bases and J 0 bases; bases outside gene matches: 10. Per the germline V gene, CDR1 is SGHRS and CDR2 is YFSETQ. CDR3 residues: CASSLVGQGQTISYEQYF. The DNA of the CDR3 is TGCGCCAGCAGCTTGGTGGGACAGGGTCAGACTATCTCCTACGAGCAGTACTTC.

The CDR3 region has the DNA TGTGCCAGCAGCGGAATAGCGGGAGGCTACAATGAGCAGTTCTTC. It yields the protein CASSGIAGGYNEQFF. The genes are TRBV13 and TRBJ2-1, with 10 bases matching TRBD2. The CDR3 covers 15 residues. The germline gives CDR1 PRHDT, CDR2 FYEKMQ (reference sequence). Trimming took 5 bases from V and 3 from J; bases not matched to a gene: 4.

CDR3 coding DNA: TGTGCCAGCAGTGAAGAGGAGGGGGCGCGAGAAGTCTACGAGCAGTACTTC. This codes for CASSEEEGAREVYEQYF. The rearrangement links TRBV6-1 to TRBJ2-7; TRBD1 is a possible D gene (7 bases). V was clipped by 1 base and J by 3 bases, with 19 bases between them. The CDR3 runs 17 residues. Germline CDR1 reads MNHNS; CDR2 reads SASEGT.